Below, one T cell receptor beta chain is given with its context. The sample is drawn from a study of cytomegalovirus exposure and HLA in healthy donors. The primer mix had 60 Vbeta and 13 Jbeta primers. The method was immunoSEQ multiplex PCR; TCRdb's version includes in-frame clones alone and lacks a portion of them. Here the sample spans 150,000 to 200,000 clones, about 76% being singletons. CDR3 size: 14 residues. Between the trimmed V and J ends, which lost 0 bases and 3 bases, there was a span of 10 bases. The germline V gene has CDR1 SGDLS and CDR2 YYNGEE. The sample was PBMCs. The TCR comes from a female donor in good health and CMV-seronegative. The genes are TRBV9 and TRBJ2-7; D gene ambiguous. CDR3 protein: CASSVEATYYEQYF. In nucleotides, the CDR3 is TGTGCCAGCAGCGTAGAAGCTACCTACTACGAGCAGTACTTC.